This T cell receptor beta chain was observed in a study of blood T cell repertoires in COVID-19. This clone has just a few counts. In the original processing: Amplified reference gene primers provided the basis for estimating nucleated cell counts. Some clones are missing from TCRdb's copy, which holds only in-frame ones; the method was immunoSEQ multiplex PCR. V, J and clone size reflect that table, while D and trimming were determined from the DNA. The sample consists of 210,000 or so clones, 88% of them appearing once. Trimming shortened V by 6 bases and J by 8 bases, and 16 bases separated the two germline ends. Germline assignment: CDR1 MGHDK and CDR2 SYGVNS. The CDR3 is 13 residues long.

This chain links TRBV25-1 with TRBJ1-2, with unresolved D. This TCR derives from a woman in her fifties or sixties with acute or convalescent COVID-19. Material for sequencing was peripheral blood. CDR3 region: CASRLGIGRGYTF. CDR3 coding DNA: TGTGCCAGCAGACTAGGGATTGGGAGAGGCTACACCTTC.